The following is a TCR beta chain sequence with its context. No antigen is known for it. The junction differs from germline at one of its ends, possibly a read error. CDR1 MDHEN and CDR2 SYDVKM were looked up in the germline V gene. From the cysteine up to the phenylalanine, the CDR3 has a length of 14 residues. Of all the DNA, just the CDR3 is kept, 42 bases in frame from base 1. For repertoire sequencing, the TCR beta CDR3 regions were amplified from RNA transcripts. The first round was an RT-PCR using HTBI primers with the Qiagen OneStep RT-PCR kit, and this first round was followed by a second-round multiplex PCR, then size selection and purification. Sequencing of the libraries was carried out on an Illumina HiSeq2000 in paired-end mode with 100 bp reads. As for how the authors treated the data: SOAPnuke was used to process the reads, throwing out any read that had adapters, had uncalled bases, had a mean Phred below 15, or lacked an exact constant-primer or identifier match. High-quality paired reads were merged with COPE v1.2.5. Each unique nucleotide sequence was treated as a clonotype, and MiTCR v1.1 was used to align the clonotypes to the IMGT TRB V, D and J references. The analysis was limited to V-J combinations with a frequency above 0.0001, which together covered 99.2% of repertoires. A TCR clonal expansion and chaos score per V-J combination was defined as the ratio of F50 clonal expansion to chaos observed in the TCRdist matrix. Welch's t-statistics and random forest were used to reduce the features to approximately 13 V-J combinations, which were then used as input to a naive Bayes classifier. The similarity between thyroid and blood repertoires was quantified using the Morisita-Horn index. TCRdb passed the public sequencing reads through fastp at Q25 and MiXCR, retaining productive beta sequences. CDR3 protein sequences are deduplicated, and each keeps its most common genes and DNA. The V and J calls, along with clone size, are taken from TCRdb and not from the paper's own processing. A total of a few hundred thousand distinct CDR3 sequences appear in this sample, approximately 17% of them only once. The ten largest clonotypes hold approximately 2.4% of the sample.

Stable hyperthyroidism was defined as no progression to ophthalmopathy within 18 months of follow-up. Patients with hyperthyroidism were aged 18 to 65 years, had been newly diagnosed, and had a disease duration of less than 2 months. Patients with other autoimmune diseases, uncontrolled infections, pregnancy or lactation were excluded. Clinical symptoms, serum thyroxine, TRAb, thyroid ultrasound and orbital computed tomography were used for diagnosis. PBMCs were isolated from approximately 10 ml of fresh peripheral blood by Ficoll-Paque density gradient centrifugation. Trizol reagent was used to extract the total RNA, and its quality was then checked on an Agilent 2100 Bioanalyzer. The sample originates from a study of Graves' ophthalmopathy and Graves' hyperthyroidism (dated by TCRdb to the late 2010s). The study in broad terms: Peripheral blood was collected before any treatment was given, at the time of initial diagnosis. In six hyperthyroidism patients, the T-cell repertoire of thyroid tissue was compared with the T-cell repertoire of blood. After sampling, hyperthyroidism patients received methimazole starting at 30 mg daily, and ophthalmopathy patients received high-dose intravenous methylprednisolone. To explore V-J signatures that separate ophthalmopathy from hyperthyroidism, a discovery set of 100 patients was enrolled, consisting of approximately 45 with ophthalmopathy and 57 with stable hyperthyroidism. In total, 120 to 150 blood samples were TCR-sequenced: 40 to 45 ophthalmopathy, 80 or so hyperthyroidism and about 17 hyperthyroidism-to-ophthalmopathy patients. The study used signatures of the TCR beta repertoire to tell Graves' ophthalmopathy apart from Graves' hyperthyroidism and to predict which patients would progress to ophthalmopathy. For independent validation, a separate cohort was made up of 18 hyperthyroidism patients plus 17 patients who later progressed from hyperthyroidism to ophthalmopathy. General conclusions and limits of the study: Sample size was not statistically predetermined, and group allocation was not concealed from the investigators. In validation, the model predicted ophthalmopathy progression with over 60% sensitivity and roughly 72% specificity; eleven to twelve predicted patients were CT-confirmed with GO in a median of about 7.1 months. Most expanded thyroid clonotypes with a frequency above 0.001 also appeared in blood, which suggests that blood repertoires may reflect the immune response in the thyroid. In cross-validation, the 13-signature model distinguished ophthalmopathy from stable hyperthyroidism with less than 90% sensitivity and approximately 81% specificity, while in the test set the corresponding values were 80% and 75%.

This clonotype originated in an adult woman with stable Graves' hyperthyroidism. The sequence joins TRBV28 to TRBJ1-2; 7 bases in the middle match TRBD1. The sequencing input was peripheral blood. This receptor carries the CDR3 CVSSLRGTVYGYTF. The DNA sequence reads TGTGTCAGCAGCTTACGAGGGACAGTTTATGGCTACACCTTC.